A selection of T cell receptor beta chains follows, all from one sample in a study of identical twins. TCRdb re-called the 5' RACE reads with MiXCR, one entry per CDR3 protein. The sample has 650,000 to 750,000 distinct CDR3 sequences, 21% seen once. This same sample was also taken into another study, of T cells expressing NK-cell markers.

Sequenced: PBMCs. The receptors stem from a woman aged 18-30 years in good health. Both conserved end residues are part of each CDR3. Fields, in order: V gene, D gene, clone size, J gene, CDR3 DNA, CDR3 protein. D genes are given only for firm matches. Clone size is shown for a subset of rows, as once, few, many or a class of expanded clone.

TRBV6-5	TRBD2	few	TRBJ2-5	TGTGCCAGCAGTTACCCCAGCGGGGGGCTGGAGACCCAGTACTTC	CASSYPSGGLETQYF
TRBV5-1	.	.	TRBJ1-4	TGCGCCAGCAGCTTGAGCGGGACCCCTGAAAAACTGTTTTTT	CASSLSGTPEKLFF
TRBV29-1	.	.	TRBJ1-4	TGCAGCGTTGAAGGGGGTGATGAAAAACTGTTTTTT	CSVEGGDEKLFF
TRBV9	.	few	TRBJ2-5	TGTGCCAGCAGCGTAGAGGGGCACCGCCAAGAGACCCAGTACTTC	CASSVEGHRQETQYF
TRBV20-1	TRBD2	.	TRBJ2-4	TGCAGTGCTACCCGCACTAGCGGTCGGAACATTCAGTACTTC	CSATRTSGRNIQYF
TRBV27	.	few	TRBJ2-1	TGTGCCAGCGGGGAACGAGGCAATGAGCAGTTCTTC	CASGERGNEQFF
TRBV2	.	.	TRBJ2-1	TGTGCCAGCAGTGAAAGTCAGGCACAGGGTATCTACAATGAGCAGTTCTTC	CASSESQAQGIYNEQFF
TRBV7-6	.	.	TRBJ2-1	TGTGCCAGTACCTTCGGCGCTAGTAGATGGAATGAGCAGTTCTTC	CASTFGASRWNEQFF
TRBV6-4	.	few	TRBJ2-7	TGTGCCAGCATTGAATCAGGGCGGGATAGTCTTGCCCCTAGAGGTTTCTTC	CASIESGRDSLAPRGFF
TRBV3-1	.	few	TRBJ2-1	TGTGCCAGCAGCCAAGGAGGCAGCGGGCAGTTCTTC	CASSQGGSGQFF
TRBV12-3/TRBV12-4	.	few	TRBJ1-4	TGTGCCAGCAGTCCGCAGGGAAGGGGCGAAAAACTGTTTTTT	CASSPQGRGEKLFF
TRBV20-1	.	.	TRBJ2-5	TGCAGTGCTACTCGACTTGGTGGGTTCGAGACCCAGTACTTC	CSATRLGGFETQYF
TRBV5-1	TRBD2	few	TRBJ2-1	TGCGCCAGCAGCTTGTTCGGGGGGAACAATGAGCAGTTCTTC	CASSLFGGNNEQFF
TRBV12-3/TRBV12-4	.	.	TRBJ2-3	TGTGCCAGCAGTTTTTTCCCATTGGACGGGTGGGTGTATTTT	CASSFFPLDGWVYF
TRBV5-1	TRBD2	few	TRBJ2-3	TGCGCCAGCAAGCTGGCGGGGGGAGGAGATACGCAGTATTTT	CASKLAGGGDTQYF
TRBV5-1	.	many	TRBJ1-1	TGCGCCAGCAGCCTGCCGGGTCCTGAAGCTTTCTTT	CASSLPGPEAFF
TRBV10-3	.	few	TRBJ2-7	TGTGCCATCAGTGAGTTGGCGTCAGCCTACGAGCAGTACTTC	CAISELASAYEQYF
TRBV5-6	.	once	TRBJ2-3	TGTGCCAGCAGCTTGGGGCCCCACGCGGATACGCAGTATTTT	CASSLGPHADTQYF
TRBV9	.	many	TRBJ2-2	TGTGCCAGCAGCGTAGTATCCGCCGGGGAGCTGTTTTTT	CASSVVSAGELFF
TRBV12-3/TRBV12-4	.	few	TRBJ2-3	TGTGCCAGCAGTTGGGAGGCCGGTCCAACGCAGTATTTT	CASSWEAGPTQYF
TRBV12-3/TRBV12-4	TRBD2	.	TRBJ2-7	TGTGCCAGCAGTTTAGGTGGTTGGACTAGCGGGAGCTTGGAGCAGTACTTC	CASSLGGWTSGSLEQYF
TRBV12-3/TRBV12-4	.	.	TRBJ1-1	TGTGCCAGCAGTTTTCGGTACATGAACACTGAAGCTTTCTTT	CASSFRYMNTEAFF
TRBV12-3/TRBV12-4	.	.	TRBJ1-1	TGTGCCAGCAGTCTTAACCAGGCCAAAGTTACTGAAGCTTTCTTT	CASSLNQAKVTEAFF
TRBV7-9	.	few	TRBJ1-2	TGTGCCAGCAGCACCAATTATCACTATGGCTACACCTTC	CASSTNYHYGYTF
TRBV29-1	.	.	TRBJ1-2	TGCAGCGTTGAAGCGCGACAGGCGAACTATGGCTACACCTTC	CSVEARQANYGYTF
TRBV6-1	TRBD2	few	TRBJ2-1	TGTGCCAGCAGCCCTTACCTGGGGGGGGAGCAGTTCTTC	CASSPYLGGEQFF
TRBV10-1	.	few	TRBJ2-3	TGCGCCAGCTCAGGCGTACTGGGAGATACGCAGTATTTT	CASSGVLGDTQYF